A selection of T cell receptor beta chains follows, all from one sample in a study of T cell repertoires in cytomegalovirus infection. MiXCR, run by TCRdb on the reads, gives a single entry per CDR3 protein. The table has around 900,000 distinct CDR3 sequences, around 32% seen once; the top ten hold around 15%. Which antigens these TCRs recognize remains unknown. Here the sequenced sample was cultured CD8+ T cells from PBMCs, taken from culture after CMV antigen stimulation. Source of these receptors: a human donor in good health (CMV status not recorded). Some clones in this sample may be carry-over from other donors' samples. CDR3s include the opening cysteine and the closing phenylalanine or tryptophan. Fields, in order: D gene, V gene, J gene, clone size, CDR3 protein, CDR3 DNA. The D gene is left open where the match is weak. Expanded clones get a size class; other rows say once, few or many, or leave the size out.

>.|TRBV27|TRBJ2-7|.
CASSLGSGGRYEQYF
TGTGCCAGCAGCTTAGGGTCGGGGGGCCGCTACGAGCAGTACTTC
>.|TRBV7-4|TRBJ2-2|.
CASSSRDANRGDTGELFF
TGTGCCAGCAGCTCCCGGGACGCTAACCGAGGGGACACCGGGGAGCTGTTTTTT
>.|TRBV11-3|TRBJ2-5|.
CASSRGIFRGGQETQYF
TGTGCCAGCTCCCGCGGCATTTTTAGGGGAGGCCAAGAGACCCAGTACTTC
>.|TRBV12-3/TRBV12-4|TRBJ1-5|many
CASSTGYVQPQHF
TGTGCCAGCAGTACAGGGTATGTTCAGCCCCAGCATTTT
>.|TRBV3-1|TRBJ1-5|.
CASSQGTLWGVGQPQHF
TGTGCCAGCAGCCAAGGGACCCTGTGGGGGGTTGGTCAGCCCCAGCATTTT
>TRBD1|TRBV7-3|TRBJ2-2|many
CASSLWTGQADTGELFF
TGTGCCAGCAGCTTATGGACAGGACAGGCGGACACCGGGGAGCTGTTTTTT
>.|TRBV5-6|TRBJ2-7|.
CASTQRRTILSNEQYF
TGTGCCAGCACCCAACGCCGGACAATCTTAAGTAACGAGCAGTACTTC
>.|TRBV11-2|TRBJ2-3|few
CASRGGDRRITDTQYF
TGTGCCAGCAGGGGGGGGGACAGGAGAATCACAGATACGCAGTATTTT
>.|TRBV20-1|TRBJ1-2|.
CSAPTAKQGGYTF
TGCAGTGCTCCGACAGCAAAGCAGGGGGGCTACACCTTC
>TRBD1|TRBV6-8|TRBJ1-1|few
CASSLRQGMMNTEAFF
TGTGCCAGCAGTTTAAGACAGGGCATGATGAACACTGAAGCTTTCTTT
>TRBD2|TRBV3-1|TRBJ2-3|.
CASSQDGGGYTDTQYF
TGTGCCAGCAGCCAAGATGGCGGGGGGTACACAGATACGCAGTATTTT